The clone carrying this TCR beta chain showed up just a few times. As yet, its antigen is unknown. The data belong to a study of T-cell reconstitution after alpha-beta-depleted transplantation in children. Study findings and constraints: T cells produced anew were the main source of T-cell counts and diversity one year after transplant. Some patients' high day-60 TCRbeta diversity was traced to surviving recipient T cells and thymic progenitors. Expanded graft clones, several hundred of them, were reportedly the source of alpha-beta T cells about two months after transplant.

Trimming removed 2 bases at V and 2 bases at J, with 9 bases between. The CDR3 is 14 residues long. Unique molecular identifiers were built into the TCRbeta library. One entry per CDR3 protein, called by TCRdb with MiXCR from the PCR reads. The table lists approximately 800,000 distinct CDR3 sequences, roughly 15% of them singletons. This sample comprised PBMCs, mostly from graft donor cells, obtained 360 days after TCRalphabeta/CD19-depleted stem cell transplant. The TCR was taken from a male patient aged 5 to 17 who had a stem cell transplant for acute lymphoblastic leukemia, so the T cells may come from the graft donor. The chain couples TRBV12-3 or TRBV12-4 to TRBJ2-5; D possibly corresponds to TRBD2 (5 bases). CDR3 protein: CASSLNPGQETQYF. DNA for the CDR3: TGTGCCAGCAGTTTAAATCCGGGACAAGAGACCCAGTACTTC.